Sequencing of this T cell receptor (beta chain) was carried out in a study of cytomegalovirus exposure and HLA in healthy donors (dated by TCRdb to the late 2010s). Describing the broader study: An earlier analysis of some 620 of the donors reported around 280 Gb of sequence data and 95 million to 130 million unique TCR beta sequences obtained from around 180 million T cells. Because of strong linkage in the cohort, roughly five DR-DQ haplotypes were treated as single units for association and clustering. Among the approximately 430 genotyped donors, approximately 77% belonged to the genetic ancestry cluster associated with self-reported Caucasian donors. High-throughput TCR immunosequencing, statistical association of individual TCRs with disease status, and machine learning were combined to predict cytomegalovirus infection status. An early release covering over 500 HLA-typed donors comprised roughly 300 gigabases of sequencing data and about 90 million unique TCR sequences. A later genetic analysis took genome-wide SNP genotypes for about three fifths of the roughly 670 donors and used that subset as a discovery cohort. Typing coverage differed by locus: A, B, C, DRB1 and DQB1 were typed in about 620-640 donors, DQA1 in about 550, DPA1 in roughly 590, and DPB1 in just under 480. The aim of the study was to test whether cataloging public T cell receptors could identify signatures of past pathogen exposure. Rather than drawing on any new phenotypic data, the later analysis identified candidate immune exposures from TCR beta sequences and the way those sequences occurred across donors. Every repertoire in the discovery cohort had been generated on one and the same sequencing platform. A later analysis re-examined previously published TCR beta repertoires from several hundred donors and added high-resolution HLA genotyping to investigate patterns of TCR occurrence. In an earlier analysis of 587 of the donors, high-throughput TCR beta sequencing was used to judge whether each TCR beta V gene segment behaved as functional or pseudogenic. The study profiled the T cell repertoires of more than 500 subjects by immunosequencing and related them to cytomegalovirus serostatus. Along with the approximately 600-subject first cohort, a separate validation cohort of over a hundred different subjects was used. Alongside the repertoire data, information on donor age, sex, ethnicity and CMV serostatus was compiled. Both class I and class II loci were covered by HLA typing, at four-digit resolution. Among 300 to 500 genotyped donors of the cohort, an average of around 240,000 unique TCR beta nucleotide sequences was sequenced per donor, of which approximately 18% were non-productive. The research as a whole found: In an earlier analysis of some 500 of the donors, most TCR beta V segments were observed in productive rearrangements about 90% or about 30% of the time, broadly matching IMGT annotations. Most TCR sequences were observed very rarely across donors, whereas some public TCRs were present in many individuals. When HLA alleles, especially DR and DQ, strongly co-occurred, attributing TCR associations to individual alleles was difficult. It was suggested by the authors that the approach could potentially be generalized to other disease states and immunological phenotypes. A later analysis found that TCR association rates varied across HLA loci, with DRB1 alleles showing the most associated TCRs and HLA-C alleles the fewest. Correlated functional status among segregating V segments might reflect linkage disequilibrium, but an unknown experimental factor could not be ruled out. This cohort had only TCR beta chains sequenced, and the lack of alpha or paired-chain data limited which features could be detected. V-gene and J-gene trimming of TCR beta chains was associated with a missense DCLRE1C variant in a later genetic analysis, and the association was replicated in an independent cohort. A cluster of highly shared sequence variants was judged likely to represent a technical artifact of the sequencing pipeline. Because HLA typing was missing for some donors at each locus, association tests included only the typed subset. A further reported finding was that TCR beta sequences accurately predicted the HLA-A and HLA-B alleles for most subjects in the first cohort. According to a later genetic analysis, donors in an Asian-associated ancestry cluster had fewer N-insertions in productive TCRs than the approximately 650-donor mean. For the cohort, immune exposure information was limited to CMV serostatus. At a false discovery rate of 0.05, a later analysis linked under 20,000 TCR beta sequences to specific HLA alleles. The study gave a list of 150 to 200 TCR beta chains associated with cytomegalovirus. Several of the top co-occurrence clusters appeared to be linked to parvovirus B19, influenza, CMV and Epstein-Barr virus, according to a later analysis. Some 16 rarely observed V segments, including chromosome 9 orphons, were excluded from the earlier analysis of several hundred of the donors because counts were too low. Sequencing depth was assumed to be roughly uniform across donors in the presence/absence analyses, though that assumption may not hold. In vitro tests confirmed that a few of the cytomegalovirus-associated TCR beta chains recognize cytomegalovirus antigens. The classifier was reported to diagnose cytomegalovirus status with high specificity and sensitivity in both the original cohort and the validation cohort. A later analysis found that most CMV-associated TCR beta chains appeared HLA-restricted, with HLA associations seemingly driven largely by CMV exposure. Because the 87-base-pair reads could not distinguish some IMGT-functional V segments, including TRBV6-2 and TRBV6-3, those segments were excluded. A later analysis found that HLA-associated TCR beta chains were more clonally expanded and had lower generation probabilities than equally common non-associated chains.

This clone has just a few counts. The clone's antigen remains unknown. No base quality information exists; no much larger clone differs at one position. The CDR3 measures 17 amino acids from cysteine to phenylalanine. Only the CDR3 region is kept as DNA, spanning 51 bases read in frame from base 1. V is clipped by 11 bases and J by 8 bases, and the sequence between their germline boundaries is 33 bases long. CDR1 SGHTA and CDR2 FQGNSA are derived from the germline V gene. The library was generated by the immunoSEQ multiplex PCR assay. A mixture of 60 forward primers for TCR Vbeta segments and 13 reverse primers for TCR Jbeta segments was used in the multiplex PCR. A multiplex PCR assay on genomic DNA amplified the CDR3 region of rearranged TCR beta genes. The Illumina HiSeq System was used to sequence the amplified TCR beta libraries as 87-base-pair reads. Per the authors' processing: A later analysis counted around 72 million unique TCR beta chains across the 640 or so repertoires, and 10 million to 12 million of these chains were shared by at least two donors. Raw reads were error-corrected and collapsed into unique sequences by a nearest-neighbor algorithm in which closely related sequences were merged to remove PCR and sequencing errors. Alignment of CDR3 sequences to IMGT reference sequences was used to assign V, D and J gene segments. For a sequence to be retained, at least a six-nucleotide match to both a V gene segment and a J gene segment was required. Rearrangements were called productive when the CDR3 lacked stop codons and stayed in frame with V and J; all others were non-productive. Following IMGT convention, CDR3 was defined as the stretch from the second conserved V-encoded cysteine up to the conserved J-encoded phenylalanine. In an earlier analysis of some 550 of the donors, sequences lacking an unambiguous match to a single V gene segment were excluded. An earlier analysis of approximately 590 of the donors called V segments functional above 56.7% productive rearrangements and segregating when the between-donor standard deviation exceeded 5%. A statistical classification framework was built for diagnosing cytomegalovirus status from the catalog of TCR beta chain sequences. A later analysis assigned V and J genes by comparing TCR nucleotide sequences with IMGT/GENE-DB human TR gene sequences. A later analysis assigned CDR3 sequences and most-parsimonious VDJ recombination scenarios with the TCRdist pipeline. In a later analysis, every TCR beta chain was defined by the combination of its CDR3 amino acid sequence and its V-gene family, and reads without a unique V-gene family were dropped. In a later analysis, some 600 highly shared, low-generation-probability nucleotide sequences were removed to address suspected cross-contamination and a sequencing artifact. In a later analysis, a clonal expansion index for each public chain was calculated from normalized within-repertoire ranks of inferred template counts. A later analysis computed generation probabilities with a VDJ recombination model fitted to out-of-frame rearrangements, and checked the results against IGoR. A later analysis scored TCR-TCR, TCR-HLA and TCR-CMV co-occurrence with hypergeometric tests, applying a repertoire-size bias correction to TCR pairs. A later analysis estimated false discovery rates by permuting HLA or CMV assignments 20 times. In a later analysis, co-occurring TCRs were grouped using DBSCAN, with TCRdist sequence similarity added in when clustering inside HLA-allele-positive subsets. For co-occurrence clustering, repertoires with fewer than 30,000 or more than 120,000 public chains were excluded, along with five or six repertoires with anomalous nucleotide sharing. What TCRdb holds here is the immuneACCESS table cut down to in-frame rearrangements. Part of the clones is not present; checked against another copy, under half of the missing clones reflect an unresolved V gene, and the others are unexplained. V and J calls and clone size are copied from that table; D and trimming were computed from the DNA. Within this sample are 150,000 to 200,000 clones, with 75% to 90% of them counted one time only. The ten largest clones capture under 6% of the sample.

In total, more than 500 healthy bone marrow donors made up the cohort. All cohort members were sampled while nominally healthy, although unrecorded immune exposures were likely present. The donor was CMV seropositive and was included in the group of around 300 seropositive cohort members. A peripheral blood sample was provided by each donor, and peripheral blood mononuclear cells were used for TCR beta sequencing. Genomic DNA was extracted from the blood cell samples with the Qiagen DNeasy Blood Extraction Kit. The sequence was collected from a woman in her fifties or sixties in good health and CMV-seropositive. Input material: PBMCs. The V and J genes are TRBV7-2 and TRBJ1-2; the D region possibly corresponds to TRBD1 (5 bases align). The CDR3 is CALWKPLQARKEGGYTF. The DNA sequence is as follows: TGTGCCCTGTGGAAACCGCTACAAGCGCGAAAGGAGGGGGGCTACACCTTC.